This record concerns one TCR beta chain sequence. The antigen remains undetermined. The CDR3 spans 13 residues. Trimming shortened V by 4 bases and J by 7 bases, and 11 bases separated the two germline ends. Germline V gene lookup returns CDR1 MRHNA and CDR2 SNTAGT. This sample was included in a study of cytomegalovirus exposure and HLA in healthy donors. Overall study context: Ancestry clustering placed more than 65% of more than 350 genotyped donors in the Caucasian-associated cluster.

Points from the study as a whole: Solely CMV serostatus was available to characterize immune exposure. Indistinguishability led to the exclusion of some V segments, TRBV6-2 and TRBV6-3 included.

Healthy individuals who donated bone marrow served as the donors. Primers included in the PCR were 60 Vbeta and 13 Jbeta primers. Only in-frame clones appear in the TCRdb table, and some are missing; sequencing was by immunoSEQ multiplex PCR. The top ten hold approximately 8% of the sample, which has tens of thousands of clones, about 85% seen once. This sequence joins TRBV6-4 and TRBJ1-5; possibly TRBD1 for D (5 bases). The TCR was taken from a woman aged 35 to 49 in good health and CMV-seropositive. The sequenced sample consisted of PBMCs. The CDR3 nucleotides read TGTGCCAGCAGTGCCGGGGGTGAACAGCCCCAGCATTTT. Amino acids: CASSAGGEQPQHF.